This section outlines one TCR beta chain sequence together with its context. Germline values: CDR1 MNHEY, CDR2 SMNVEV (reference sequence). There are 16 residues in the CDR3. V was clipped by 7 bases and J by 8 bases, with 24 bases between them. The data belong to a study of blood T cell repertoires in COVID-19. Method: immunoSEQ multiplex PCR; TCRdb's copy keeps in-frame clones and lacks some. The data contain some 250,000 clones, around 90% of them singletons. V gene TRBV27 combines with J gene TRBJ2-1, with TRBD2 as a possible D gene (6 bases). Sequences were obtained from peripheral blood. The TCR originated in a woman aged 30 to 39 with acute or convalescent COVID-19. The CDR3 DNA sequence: TGTGCCAGCAAGAAATTCAACGGGAGAGGGCGGGATGAGCAGTTCTTC. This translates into CASKKFNGRGRDEQFF.